Each of the 19 T cell receptor beta chains below was sequenced from the same sample in a study of T cell responses to AZD1222 COVID-19 vaccine. Measured with immunoSEQ multiplex PCR; TCRdb has only the in-frame clones, and not every one. The sample yields some 81,000 clones, about 86% seen once. The input for sequencing was peripheral blood, taken 28 days after the second AZD1222 dose. The source of these receptors is an adult who received the AZD1222 COVID-19 vaccine.

The chain is built from TRBV7-9 and TRBJ2-5; either TRBD1 or TRBD2 may supply D (6 bases each). Trimming removed 5 bases at V and 4 bases at J, with 14 bases between. Germline lookup yields CDR1 SEHNR and CDR2 FQNEAQ (reference sequence). The CDR3 is 14 residues long. CDR3 sequence reads: CASSPSGAGETQYF. DNA for the CDR3: TGTGCCAGCAGCCCCTCGGGGGCCGGAGAGACCCAGTACTTC.

The chain employs TRBV5-1 and TRBJ1-2; D is undetermined. The CDR3 spans 14 residues. Deletions cut 0 bases from V and 8 bases from J, with 14 bases between. Germline V lookup: CDR1 SGHRS, CDR2 YFSETQ. CDR3 amino acids: CASSLEAPRGGYTF. CDR3 sequence (DNA): TGCGCCAGCAGCTTGGAAGCACCCCGAGGGGGCTACACCTTC.

V is TRBV28 and J is TRBJ2-1, with D perhaps matching TRBD2 (5 bases). The CDR3 has 11 amino acids. V shed 10 bases and J shed 7 bases, with 11 bases lying between them. CDR1 and CDR2 (germline): MDHEN, SYDVKM. CDR3 sequence reads: CAILGVNEQFF. The DNA of the CDR3 is TGTGCCATCCTCGGGGTTAATGAGCAGTTCTTC.

For the CDR3, the DNA is TGTGCCAGCAGCCCCCGACTAGCGGGAGTGGACAATGAGCAGTTCTTC. Translated: CASSPRLAGVDNEQFF. V usage is TRBV7-2 and J usage is TRBJ2-1; 12 bases map to TRBD2. The CDR3 extends over 16 amino acids. The junction had 7 bases not matched to a gene; V was cut back by 5 bases and J by 5 bases. Germline V CDR1 and CDR2: SGHTA, FQGNSA.

The CDR3 bases are TGCAGCGTTGAAGGACAGGGCGATCAGCCCCAGCATTTT. This translates into CSVEGQGDQPQHF. The genes are TRBV29-1 and TRBJ1-5, with 7 bases aligning to TRBD1. Germline V gene lookup returns CDR1 SQVTM and CDR2 ANQGSEA. The CDR3 covers 13 residues. The V gene end was trimmed by 1 base and the J gene end by 5 bases; junction bases not matched to a gene: 2.

This rearrangement joins TRBV4-3 to TRBJ1-2; D is unclear. This CDR3 is 14 amino acids long. V was trimmed by 1 base and J by 4 bases, leaving 10 bases between them. Germline V gene lookup returns CDR1 LGHNA and CDR2 YSLEER. CDR3 nucleotides: TGCGCCAGCAGCCAAGGGAGGGTAGGCTATGGCTACACCTTC. This sequence encodes CASSQGRVGYGYTF.

This chain joins TRBV5-5 and TRBJ1-6; D perhaps matches TRBD1 (5 bases). V was trimmed by 0 bases and J by 8 bases, leaving 12 bases between them. The CDR3 extends over 15 amino acids. The germline V gene encodes CDR1 SGHKS and CDR2 YYEKEE (reference sequence). As DNA, the CDR3 is TGTGCCAGCAGCTTGGCCTCAGGGTATCATTCACCCCTCCACTTT. Translation gives CASSLASGYHSPLHF. Filled out from reference TRBV5-5 and TRBJ1-6, the complete variable domain reads DAGVTQSPTHLIKTRGQQVTLRCSPISGHKSVSWYQQVLGQGPQFIFQYYEKEERGRGNFPDRFSARQFPNYSSELNVNALLLGDSALYLCASSLASGYHSPLHFGNGTRLTVT.

V usage is TRBV5-8 and J usage is TRBJ2-2; no definite D call. The V end lost 2 bases, the J end lost 4 bases, and 12 bases lay between the germline ends. The CDR3 runs to 15 residues. Germline CDR1 reads SGHTS; CDR2 reads YDEGEE. In nucleotides, the CDR3 is TGTGCCAGCAGCTTTAAAAACTTAATCACCGGGGAGCTGTTTTTT. Translating gives CASSFKNLITGELFF.

The rearrangement joins TRBV6-5 to TRBJ1-2; no firm D call. V dropped 8 bases and J dropped 4 bases, with 14 bases sitting between them. Germline V gene data show CDR1 as MNHEY and CDR2 as SVGAGI. The CDR3 sequence is 13 residues long. The CDR3, as DNA: TGTGCCAGCGCAGAAAGCGGCGCCTATGGCTACACCTTC. Protein: CASAESGAYGYTF.

This rearrangement joins TRBV7-2 to TRBJ1-2; TRBD1 matches 7 bases. The germline V gene has CDR1 SGHTA and CDR2 FQGNSA. This CDR3 is 14 amino acids long. The V and J ends lost 3 bases and 5 bases, in that order; junction bases with no gene match: 6. This CDR3 reads CASSFRQGEYGYTF. The CDR3 nucleotides are TGTGCCAGCAGCTTCCGACAGGGAGAATATGGCTACACCTTC.

The rearrangement joins TRBV7-9 to TRBJ2-7; a weak D match, TRBD1 (6 bases). Trimming cost V 2 bases and J 6 bases, with 17 bases left between them. The CDR3 has 15 amino acids. Germline V CDR1 and CDR2: SEHNR, FQNEAQ (reference sequence). For the CDR3, the DNA is TGTGCCAGCAGCTTATCAACAGGGTCCAGGGGCGAGCAGTACTTC. Protein: CASSLSTGSRGEQYF.

This CDR3 is CASSQGGQGELYGYTF. Here the CDR3 DNA reads TGTGCCAGCAGCCAAGGGGGGCAGGGTGAGCTCTATGGCTACACCTTC. The chain joins TRBV3-1 (or the pseudogene TRBV3-2) to TRBJ1-2, with D possibly TRBD1 on 6 matching bases. From germline, CDR1 is LGHDT and CDR2 YNNKEL (reference sequence). The CDR3 contains 16 residues. Trimming removed 1 base from V and 4 bases from J, with 16 bases in between.

In the case of this clone: The same CDR3 arises from other DNA sequences in this sample as well. The gene calls are TRBV28 and TRBJ2-7; D is undetermined. Trimming removed 1 base at V and 0 bases at J, with 1 base between. This CDR3 has 12 amino acids. Germline V gives CDR1 MDHEN, CDR2 SYDVKM. CDR3 loop: CASSLSSYEQYF. The CDR3 coding sequence is TGTGCCAGCAGTTTATCCTCCTACGAGCAGTACTTC.

This chain links TRBV7-3 with TRBJ2-1; D remains ambiguous. Trimming shortened V by 4 bases and J by 0 bases, and 13 bases separated the two germline ends. The CDR3 spans 16 residues. Germline V gene lookup returns CDR1 SGHTA and CDR2 FQGTGA. Here the CDR3 reads CASSSSAAASYNEQFF. For the CDR3, the DNA is TGTGCCAGCAGCTCAAGTGCTGCGGCCTCCTACAATGAGCAGTTCTTC.

This chain uses TRBV7-9 with TRBJ2-7; 9 bases map to TRBD2. The length of the CDR3 is 15 residues. CDR1 and CDR2 from the germline V gene are SEHNR and FQNEAQ (reference sequence). V lost 1 base to trimming and J lost 5 bases; unmatched junction nucleotides: 6. CDR3 loop: CASSLEGGLAHEQYF. The CDR3 nucleotides are TGTGCCAGCAGCTTAGAGGGGGGACTAGCCCACGAGCAGTACTTC.

Here the CDR3 reads CASSAASGNEQFF. CDR3 in DNA: TGTGCCAGCAGCGCGGCTAGCGGGAATGAGCAGTTCTTC. This rearrangement joins TRBV28 to TRBJ2-1, with 8 bases fitting TRBD2. Germline CDR1 reads MDHEN; CDR2 reads SYDVKM. The CDR3 totals 13 residues. After removal of 6 bases from V and 7 bases from J, the junction contained 5 bases not matched to a gene.

The gene calls are TRBV12-3 or TRBV12-4 and TRBJ2-7; D is unclear. The V and J ends lost 6 bases and 0 bases respectively, with 9 bases between them. The CDR3 is 13 amino acids. The CDR3 here is CASRTPSSYEQYF. CDR3 DNA: TGTGCCAGCAGGACCCCAAGCTCCTACGAGCAGTACTTC.

This rearrangement joins TRBV29-1 to TRBJ2-3; 11 bases are shared with TRBD2. CDR3 length: 14 amino acids. Germline V gives CDR1 SQVTM, CDR2 ANQGSEA. Unmatched junction bases numbered 5, after V lost 4 bases and J lost 5 bases. The CDR3 here is CSVVLAGDLDTQYF. As DNA, the CDR3 is TGCAGCGTTGTACTAGCGGGGGATCTAGATACGCAGTATTTT.

This clone was detected ten times or more. The chain has TRBV11-2 and TRBJ1-5; D gene ambiguous. V lost 1 base and J lost 0, with 13 bases in between. The V gene's germline CDR1 is SGHAT and CDR2 FQNNGV. The CDR3 totals 17 residues. CDR3 bases: TGTGCCAGCAGCTTAGTTACGGATCTTCATAGCAATCAGCCCCAGCATTTT. Translation: CASSLVTDLHSNQPQHF.